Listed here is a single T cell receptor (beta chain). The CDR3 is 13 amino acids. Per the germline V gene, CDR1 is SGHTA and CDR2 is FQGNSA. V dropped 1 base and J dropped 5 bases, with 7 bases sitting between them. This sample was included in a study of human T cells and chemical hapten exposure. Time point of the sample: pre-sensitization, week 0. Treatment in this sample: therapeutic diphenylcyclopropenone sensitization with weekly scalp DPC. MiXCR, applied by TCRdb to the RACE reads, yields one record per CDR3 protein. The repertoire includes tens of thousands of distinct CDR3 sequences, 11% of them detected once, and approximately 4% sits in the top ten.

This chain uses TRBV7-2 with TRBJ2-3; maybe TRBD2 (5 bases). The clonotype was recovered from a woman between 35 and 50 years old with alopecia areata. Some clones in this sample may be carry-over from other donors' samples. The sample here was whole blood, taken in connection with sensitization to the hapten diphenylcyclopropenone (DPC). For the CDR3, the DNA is TGTGCCAGCAGCTTAGGGGCGGGAGATACGCAGTATTTT. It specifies CASSLGAGDTQYF. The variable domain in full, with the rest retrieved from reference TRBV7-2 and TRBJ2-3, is GAGVSQSPSNKVTEKGKDVELRCDPISGHTALYWYRQSLGQGLEFLIYFQGNSAPDKSGLPSDRFSAERTGGSVSTLTIQRTQQEDSAVYLCASSLGAGDTQYFGPGTRLTVL.